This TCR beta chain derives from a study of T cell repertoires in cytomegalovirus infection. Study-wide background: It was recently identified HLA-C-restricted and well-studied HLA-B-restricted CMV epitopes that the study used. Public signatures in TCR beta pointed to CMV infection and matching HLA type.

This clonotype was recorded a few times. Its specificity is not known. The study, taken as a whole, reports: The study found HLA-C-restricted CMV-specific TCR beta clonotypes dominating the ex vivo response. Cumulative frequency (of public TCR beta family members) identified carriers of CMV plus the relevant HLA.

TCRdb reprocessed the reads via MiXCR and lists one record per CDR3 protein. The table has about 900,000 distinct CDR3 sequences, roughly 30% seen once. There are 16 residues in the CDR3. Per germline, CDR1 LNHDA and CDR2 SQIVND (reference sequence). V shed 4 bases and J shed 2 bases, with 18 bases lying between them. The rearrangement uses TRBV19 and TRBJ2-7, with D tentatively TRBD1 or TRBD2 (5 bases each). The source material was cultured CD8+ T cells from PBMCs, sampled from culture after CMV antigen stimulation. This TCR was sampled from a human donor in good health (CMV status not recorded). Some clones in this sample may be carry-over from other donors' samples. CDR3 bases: TGTGCCAGTAGTAGAATGGGGGACGGCTCAGCCTACGAGCAGTACTTC. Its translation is CASSRMGDGSAYEQYF.